This T cell receptor (beta chain) was sequenced for a study of blood T cells in healthy people across ages. PCR was performed a second time for 7 to 11 cycles using a sample-barcoded 5' primer and a J-beta primer mix. Every cDNA molecule bore a tag from a template-switch adaptor containing 12 random nucleotides. TCRdb used MiXCR to reprocess the 5' RACE reads, holding one entry per CDR3 protein. The sample lists about 1.8 million distinct CDR3 sequences, 40% to 55% occurring once. Regarding this clonotype: Its antigen is unidentified.

Study results and caveats: Higher diversity and more naive CD4+ cells were features of long-lived donors, compared to aged donors.

CDR3 length equals 13 residues. Deletions cut 3 bases from V and 9 bases from J, with 12 bases between. The germline CDR1 and CDR2 sequences are SGHRS and YFSETQ. It was roughly 10 milliliters of peripheral blood that were drawn from each donor. This receptor was obtained from a woman aged 40 to 50 in good health. The sample comprised blood. The genes are TRBV5-1 and TRBJ1-4, with D uncertain. This chain's CDR3 is CASSSGPGKKLFF. The CDR3 DNA follows: TGCGCCAGCAGCTCCGGACCGGGCAAAAAACTGTTTTTT.